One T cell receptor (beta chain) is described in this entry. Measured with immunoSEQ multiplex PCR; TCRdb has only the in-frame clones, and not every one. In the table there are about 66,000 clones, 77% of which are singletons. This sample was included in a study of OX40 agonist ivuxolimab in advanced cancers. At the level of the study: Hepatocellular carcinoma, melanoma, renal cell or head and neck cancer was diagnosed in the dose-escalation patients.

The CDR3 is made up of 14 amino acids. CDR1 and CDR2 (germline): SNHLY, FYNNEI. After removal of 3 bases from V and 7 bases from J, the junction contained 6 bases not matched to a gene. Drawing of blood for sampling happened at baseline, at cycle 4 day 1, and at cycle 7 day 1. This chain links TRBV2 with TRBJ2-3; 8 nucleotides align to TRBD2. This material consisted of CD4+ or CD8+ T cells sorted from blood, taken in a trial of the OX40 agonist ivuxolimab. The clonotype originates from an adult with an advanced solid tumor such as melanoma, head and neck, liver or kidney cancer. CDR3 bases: TGTGCCAGCAGTGACAAGCGGGGGTGGAATACGCAGTATTTT. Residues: CASSDKRGWNTQYF.